Listed below are T cell receptor beta chains from one sample, sequenced in a study of neoadjuvant nivolumab and ipilimumab in lung cancer. Here immunoSEQ multiplex PCR was the method, and the copy in TCRdb shows in-frame clones only, minus some. The sample contains under 50,000 clones, about 89% of which appear only once. The sequencing used blood, collected before neoadjuvant nivolumab, alone or with ipilimumab. The receptors stem from an adult with non-small cell lung cancer. Some clones in this sample may be carry-over from other donors' samples. CDR3s include the opening cysteine and the closing phenylalanine or tryptophan. The order of the fields is clone size, D gene, J gene, V gene, CDR3 DNA, CDR3 protein. D genes are given only for firm matches. Size is omitted from some rows. Given values are once, few, many or a class for expanded clones.

clone size: -; D gene: -; J gene: TRBJ2-7; V gene: TRBV6-1; CDR3 DNA: TGTGCCAGCGGAATAGAAGGGGGAGGACCCTACGAGCAGTACTTC; CDR3 protein: CASGIEGGGPYEQYF
clone size: -; D gene: TRBD2; J gene: TRBJ2-3; V gene: TRBV6-6; CDR3 DNA: TGTGCCAGCACCCCGGGACTAGCGGGAGGGGGGGATACGCAGTATTTT; CDR3 protein: CASTPGLAGGGDTQYF
clone size: -; D gene: -; J gene: TRBJ2-3; V gene: TRBV30; CDR3 DNA: TGTGCCTGGAGAGCGATCGGGCAGGATACGCAGTATTTT; CDR3 protein: CAWRAIGQDTQYF
clone size: -; D gene: -; J gene: TRBJ2-7; V gene: TRBV2; CDR3 DNA: TGTGCCAGCAGTCAGAACAGGGCTAGCTCCTACGAGCAGTACTTC; CDR3 protein: CASSQNRASSYEQYF
clone size: -; D gene: -; J gene: TRBJ1-2; V gene: TRBV6-1; CDR3 DNA: TGTGCCAGCAGTGAAGGGAGGGCCCTTTACTATGGCTACACCTTC; CDR3 protein: CASSEGRALYYGYTF
clone size: -; D gene: TRBD1; J gene: TRBJ1-2; V gene: TRBV7-2; CDR3 DNA: TGTGCCAGCAGTTCGGGACAGAACTATGGCTACACCTTC; CDR3 protein: CASSSGQNYGYTF
clone size: -; D gene: TRBD1; J gene: TRBJ1-2; V gene: TRBV19; CDR3 DNA: TGTGCCAGTAGTAATGCCGGACAGGGTGGAGACTATGGCTACACCTTC; CDR3 protein: CASSNAGQGGDYGYTF
clone size: -; D gene: -; J gene: TRBJ2-6; V gene: TRBV5-4; CDR3 DNA: TGTGCCAGCAGCTTGGGTGGGGTATCTGGGGCCAACGTCCTGACTTTC; CDR3 protein: CASSLGGVSGANVLTF
clone size: -; D gene: -; J gene: TRBJ2-7; V gene: TRBV6-5; CDR3 DNA: TGTGCCAGCAGTTTATTGGGCGGTAAGAGTGACGAGCAGTACTTC; CDR3 protein: CASSLLGGKSDEQYF
clone size: few; D gene: -; J gene: TRBJ1-1; V gene: TRBV4-3; CDR3 DNA: TGCGCCAGCAGCCAAGAGAGGTCCCGGCAGAAGCTTTTCTTT; CDR3 protein: CASSQERSRQKLFF
clone size: -; D gene: TRBD2; J gene: TRBJ2-2; V gene: TRBV7-2; CDR3 DNA: TGTGCCAGCAGCCTAGAAAGGCGGGAGGGCCTCGACACCGGGGAGCTGTTTTTT; CDR3 protein: CASSLERREGLDTGELFF
clone size: -; D gene: TRBD1; J gene: TRBJ1-2; V gene: TRBV9; CDR3 DNA: TGTGCCAGCAGCGTACGGCCCGCAGGGGGCTCTGGCTACACCTTC; CDR3 protein: CASSVRPAGGSGYTF
clone size: -; D gene: -; J gene: TRBJ2-7; V gene: TRBV5-5; CDR3 DNA: TGTGCCAGCAGACTGAGGGACGGACCCTACGAGCAGTACTTC; CDR3 protein: CASRLRDGPYEQYF